The rows below give T cell receptor beta chains drawn from one sample of a study of T cell repertoires in cytomegalovirus infection. TCRdb redid the calling of the reads with MiXCR, one entry per CDR3 protein. Of roughly 120,000 distinct CDR3 sequences in the sample, roughly 32% were seen once. No antigen has been assigned to these receptors. Sequencing used CD8+ T cells from cultured PBMCs, obtained from culture after CMV antigen stimulation. The receptors were sampled from a human donor in good health (CMV status not recorded). Some clones in this sample may be carry-over from other donors' samples. The CDR3 runs from the conserved cysteine through the conserved F or W. A D gene is named only where the DNA matches it firmly. For some rows the clone size is stated as once, few or many, or as a class when expanded; others skip it.

j_call: TRBJ2-3; v_call: TRBV4-2; clone_size: NA; d_call: NA; cdr3_aa: CASSQLGGGTTTDTQYF; cdr3_nt: TGTGCCAGCAGCCAACTAGGAGGCGGGACAACAACAGATACGCAGTATTTT
j_call: TRBJ1-2; v_call: TRBV6-5; clone_size: once; d_call: TRBD1; cdr3_aa: CASSYTGQGPIGYYGYTF; cdr3_nt: TGTGCCAGCAGTTACACGGGACAGGGACCTATCGGCTACTATGGCTACACCTTC
j_call: TRBJ1-5; v_call: TRBV10-2; clone_size: NA; d_call: TRBD1; cdr3_aa: CASSPNGTAFYGNQPQHF; cdr3_nt: TGCGCCAGCAGTCCAAACGGGACAGCCTTTTATGGCAATCAGCCCCAGCATTTT
j_call: TRBJ2-3; v_call: TRBV4-3; clone_size: NA; d_call: NA; cdr3_aa: CASSQDQNRADTQYF; cdr3_nt: TGCGCCAGCAGCCAAGATCAGAATAGGGCAGATACGCAGTATTTT
j_call: TRBJ1-5; v_call: TRBV12-3/TRBV12-4; clone_size: NA; d_call: TRBD1; cdr3_aa: CASTSRSQGAFQPQHF; cdr3_nt: TGTGCCAGCACTTCCAGGTCCCAGGGGGCCTTTCAGCCCCAGCATTTT
j_call: TRBJ2-3; v_call: TRBV7-6; clone_size: few; d_call: NA; cdr3_aa: CASSLVDGRGSTDTQYF; cdr3_nt: TGTGCCAGCAGCTTAGTTGACGGCCGTGGTAGCACAGATACGCAGTATTTT
j_call: TRBJ2-1; v_call: TRBV7-9; clone_size: few; d_call: NA; cdr3_aa: CASSLVLGGTEQFF; cdr3_nt: TGTGCCAGCAGCTTAGTTCTTGGAGGTACAGAGCAGTTCTTC
j_call: TRBJ2-7; v_call: TRBV5-4; clone_size: NA; d_call: NA; cdr3_aa: CASSLGLGENEQYF; cdr3_nt: TGTGCCAGCAGCTTGGGGCTGGGGGAGAACGAGCAGTACTTC
j_call: TRBJ2-1; v_call: TRBV9; clone_size: NA; d_call: NA; cdr3_aa: CASSVGFSNEQFF; cdr3_nt: TGTGCCAGCAGCGTAGGATTCTCCAATGAGCAGTTCTTC
j_call: TRBJ2-7; v_call: TRBV7-9; clone_size: NA; d_call: NA; cdr3_aa: CAGSLVDEAGSYEQYF; cdr3_nt: TGTGCCGGCAGCTTAGTCGACGAGGCAGGCTCCTACGAGCAGTACTTC
j_call: TRBJ1-2; v_call: TRBV3-1; clone_size: few; d_call: NA; cdr3_aa: CASSQGRLSYGYTF; cdr3_nt: TGTGCCAGCAGCCAAGGACGGCTGAGCTATGGCTACACCTTC
j_call: TRBJ1-2; v_call: TRBV4-1; clone_size: few; d_call: NA; cdr3_aa: CASSQDEFGGQKNGYTF; cdr3_nt: TGCGCCAGCAGCCAAGATGAATTCGGGGGGCAGAAGAATGGCTACACCTTC
j_call: TRBJ1-2; v_call: TRBV7-6; clone_size: NA; d_call: NA; cdr3_aa: CASRHTRSYGYTF; cdr3_nt: TGTGCCAGCAGACACACACGGAGTTATGGCTACACCTTC
j_call: TRBJ2-7; v_call: TRBV2; clone_size: many; d_call: NA; cdr3_aa: CASRGGPMREQYF; cdr3_nt: TGTGCCAGCAGAGGGGGACCTATGAGGGAGCAGTACTTC
j_call: TRBJ1-1; v_call: TRBV6-5; clone_size: few; d_call: NA; cdr3_aa: CASSYARVTEAFF; cdr3_nt: TGTGCCAGCAGTTACGCTAGGGTCACTGAAGCTTTCTTT
j_call: TRBJ2-7; v_call: TRBV4-1; clone_size: few; d_call: NA; cdr3_aa: CASTLTEGRGEQYF; cdr3_nt: TGCGCCAGCACCCTGACCGAGGGGCGCGGCGAGCAGTACTTC
j_call: TRBJ1-5; v_call: TRBV7-9; clone_size: medium-sized; d_call: TRBD1; cdr3_aa: CASSFGTGYQPQHF; cdr3_nt: TGTGCCAGCAGCTTTGGGACAGGGTATCAGCCCCAGCATTTT
j_call: TRBJ2-7; v_call: TRBV5-8; clone_size: NA; d_call: TRBD1; cdr3_aa: CASSLGTGAEQYF; cdr3_nt: TGTGCCAGCAGCTTGGGGACAGGGGCCGAGCAGTACTTC
j_call: TRBJ2-7; v_call: TRBV19; clone_size: few; d_call: TRBD1; cdr3_aa: CASSPRTGSSYEQYF; cdr3_nt: TGTGCCAGTAGTCCTCGGACAGGGAGCTCCTACGAGCAGTACTTC
j_call: TRBJ1-2; v_call: TRBV10-3; clone_size: few; d_call: NA; cdr3_aa: CAISESASGYTF; cdr3_nt: TGTGCCATCAGTGAGTCGGCATCAGGCTACACCTTC
j_call: TRBJ2-5; v_call: TRBV27; clone_size: few; d_call: NA; cdr3_aa: CASSLLAGRDIKTQYF; cdr3_nt: TGTGCCAGCAGTTTATTGGCTGGGAGGGACATTAAGACCCAGTACTTC
j_call: TRBJ2-7; v_call: TRBV6-6; clone_size: NA; d_call: NA; cdr3_aa: CASSYSLYEQYF; cdr3_nt: TGTGCCAGCAGTTACTCTCTGTACGAGCAGTACTTC
j_call: TRBJ2-7; v_call: TRBV2; clone_size: NA; d_call: NA; cdr3_aa: CASSEEEGVVVHEQYF; cdr3_nt: TGTGCCAGCAGTGAAGAGGAAGGAGTGGTGGTCCACGAGCAGTACTTC
j_call: TRBJ2-7; v_call: TRBV7-8; clone_size: NA; d_call: TRBD1; cdr3_aa: CASSRNPGQGMEQYF; cdr3_nt: TGTGCCAGCAGTCGAAACCCGGGACAGGGGATGGAGCAGTACTTC
j_call: TRBJ2-2; v_call: TRBV7-6; clone_size: few; d_call: TRBD2; cdr3_aa: CASSTRSGTSGGAPSTGELFF; cdr3_nt: TGTGCCAGCAGCACGCGTTCAGGGACTAGCGGGGGGGCGCCATCCACCGGGGAGCTGTTTTTT
j_call: TRBJ2-2; v_call: TRBV28; clone_size: few; d_call: NA; cdr3_aa: CASLPTWGANTGELFF; cdr3_nt: TGTGCCAGCCTCCCGACCTGGGGGGCGAACACCGGGGAGCTGTTTTTT
j_call: TRBJ2-7; v_call: TRBV20-1; clone_size: few; d_call: TRBD2; cdr3_aa: CSARDVPTGTSAYEQYF; cdr3_nt: TGCAGTGCTAGAGATGTCCCGACCGGGACTAGCGCCTACGAGCAGTACTTC
j_call: TRBJ2-1; v_call: TRBV6-8; clone_size: few; d_call: TRBD2; cdr3_aa: CASSFGGGAFGSYNEQFF; cdr3_nt: TGTGCCAGCAGTTTTGGCGGGGGGGCCTTCGGGTCCTACAATGAGCAGTTCTTC
j_call: TRBJ1-5; v_call: TRBV7-6; clone_size: NA; d_call: NA; cdr3_aa: CASSLFGQPQHF; cdr3_nt: TGTGCCAGCAGCTTATTCGGTCAGCCCCAGCATTTT
j_call: TRBJ2-3; v_call: TRBV12-3/TRBV12-4; clone_size: few; d_call: NA; cdr3_aa: CASAGTPTDTQYF; cdr3_nt: TGTGCCAGCGCCGGGACACCCACAGATACGCAGTATTTT
j_call: TRBJ2-7; v_call: TRBV12-3/TRBV12-4; clone_size: NA; d_call: TRBD1; cdr3_aa: CASSQTGDEQYF; cdr3_nt: TGTGCCAGCAGCCAGACAGGGGACGAGCAGTACTTC
j_call: TRBJ2-1; v_call: TRBV5-1; clone_size: many; d_call: NA; cdr3_aa: CASSLEGGWDNEQFF; cdr3_nt: TGCGCCAGCAGCTTGGAGGGGGGCTGGGACAATGAGCAGTTCTTC
j_call: TRBJ2-1; v_call: TRBV7-9; clone_size: few; d_call: TRBD1; cdr3_aa: CASSLDPRTGGSYNEQFF; cdr3_nt: TGTGCCAGCAGCTTAGACCCGCGCACAGGGGGCTCCTACAATGAGCAGTTCTTC
j_call: TRBJ2-7; v_call: TRBV7-2; clone_size: few; d_call: TRBD2; cdr3_aa: CASSLEGRGVLYEQYF; cdr3_nt: TGTGCCAGCAGCTTAGAGGGGCGGGGGGTTTTATACGAGCAGTACTTC
j_call: TRBJ1-2; v_call: TRBV27; clone_size: NA; d_call: TRBD1; cdr3_aa: CASSQGGRYGYTF; cdr3_nt: TGTGCCAGCAGCCAAGGGGGCCGGTATGGCTACACCTTC
j_call: TRBJ2-1; v_call: TRBV6-1; clone_size: NA; d_call: TRBD2; cdr3_aa: CASSDPGLGYNEQFF; cdr3_nt: TGTGCCAGCAGTGATCCCGGACTAGGTTACAATGAGCAGTTCTTC
j_call: TRBJ2-7; v_call: TRBV14; clone_size: NA; d_call: TRBD1; cdr3_aa: CASQRGTGVYEQYF; cdr3_nt: TGTGCCAGCCAGCGTGGGACAGGGGTCTACGAGCAGTACTTC